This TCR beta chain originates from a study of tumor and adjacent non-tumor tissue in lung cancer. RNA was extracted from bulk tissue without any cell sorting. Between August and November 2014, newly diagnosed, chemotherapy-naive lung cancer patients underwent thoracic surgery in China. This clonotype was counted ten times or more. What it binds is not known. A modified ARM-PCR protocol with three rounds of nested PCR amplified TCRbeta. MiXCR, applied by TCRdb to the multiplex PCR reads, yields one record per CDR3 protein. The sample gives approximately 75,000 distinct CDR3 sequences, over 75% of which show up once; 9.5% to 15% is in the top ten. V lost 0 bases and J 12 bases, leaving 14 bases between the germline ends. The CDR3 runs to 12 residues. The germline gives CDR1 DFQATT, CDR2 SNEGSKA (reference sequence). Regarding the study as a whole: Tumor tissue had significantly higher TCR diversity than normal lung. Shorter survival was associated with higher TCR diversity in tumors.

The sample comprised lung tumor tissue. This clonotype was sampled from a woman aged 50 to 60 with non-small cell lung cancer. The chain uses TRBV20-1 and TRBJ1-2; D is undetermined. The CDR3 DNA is TGCAGTGCTAGAGATAGGAGGGATTATCACACCTTC. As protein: CSARDRRDYHTF.